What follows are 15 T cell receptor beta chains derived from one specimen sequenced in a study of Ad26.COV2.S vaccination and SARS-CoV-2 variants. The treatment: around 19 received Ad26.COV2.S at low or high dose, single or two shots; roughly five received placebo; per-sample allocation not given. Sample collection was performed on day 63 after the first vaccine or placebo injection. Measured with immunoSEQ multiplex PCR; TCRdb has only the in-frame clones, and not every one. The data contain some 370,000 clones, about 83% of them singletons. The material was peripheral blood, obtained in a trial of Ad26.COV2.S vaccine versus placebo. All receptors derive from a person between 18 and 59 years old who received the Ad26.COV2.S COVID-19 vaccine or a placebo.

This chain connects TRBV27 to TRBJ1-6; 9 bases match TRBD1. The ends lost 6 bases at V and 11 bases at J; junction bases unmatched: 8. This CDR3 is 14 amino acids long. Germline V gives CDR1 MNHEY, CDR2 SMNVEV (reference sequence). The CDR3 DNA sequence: TGTGCCAGCAGGGGAACAGGGGGCGCTGCACCCCTCCACTTT. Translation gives CASRGTGGAAPLHF.

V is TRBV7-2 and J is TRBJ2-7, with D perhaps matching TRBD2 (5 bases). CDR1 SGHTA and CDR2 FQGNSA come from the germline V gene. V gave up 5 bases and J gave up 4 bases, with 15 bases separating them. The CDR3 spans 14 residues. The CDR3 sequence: CASSVGGGIYEQYF. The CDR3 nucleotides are TGTGCCAGCAGCGTTGGAGGAGGTATATACGAGCAGTACTTC.

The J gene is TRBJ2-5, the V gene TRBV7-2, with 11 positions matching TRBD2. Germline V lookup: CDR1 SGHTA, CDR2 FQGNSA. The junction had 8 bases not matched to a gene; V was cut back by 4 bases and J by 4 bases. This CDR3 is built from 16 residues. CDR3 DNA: TGTGCCAGCAGCTCACTAGCGGGAGAGGTTGGAGAGACCCAGTACTTC. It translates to CASSSLAGEVGETQYF.

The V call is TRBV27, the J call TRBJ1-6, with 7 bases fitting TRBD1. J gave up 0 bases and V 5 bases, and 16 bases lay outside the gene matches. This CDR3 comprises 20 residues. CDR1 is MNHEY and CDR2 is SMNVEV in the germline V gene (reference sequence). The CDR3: CASSPLQGSRPSSYNSPLHF. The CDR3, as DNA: TGTGCCAGCAGTCCCTTACAGGGGAGTAGACCGAGCTCCTATAATTCACCCCTCCACTTT.

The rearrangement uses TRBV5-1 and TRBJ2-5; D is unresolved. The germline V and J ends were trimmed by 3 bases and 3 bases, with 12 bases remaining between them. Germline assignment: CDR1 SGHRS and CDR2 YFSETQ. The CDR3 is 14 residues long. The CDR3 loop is CASSSGRRKETQYF. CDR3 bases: TGCGCCAGCAGCTCCGGAAGGCGGAAAGAGACCCAGTACTTC.

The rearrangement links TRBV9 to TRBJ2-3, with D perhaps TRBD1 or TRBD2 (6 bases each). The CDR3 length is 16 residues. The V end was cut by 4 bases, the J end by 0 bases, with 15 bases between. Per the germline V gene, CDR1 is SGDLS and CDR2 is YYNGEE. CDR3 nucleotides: TGTGCCAGCAGCCGATCGGGGGACACGAGCACAGATACGCAGTATTTT. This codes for CASSRSGDTSTDTQYF.

This chain's CDR3 is CASSWTSGGPEETQYF. The CDR3 DNA is TGCGCCAGCAGCTGGACTAGCGGGGGACCCGAAGAGACCCAGTACTTC. The chain combines TRBV5-1 with TRBJ2-5, with TRBD2 identical over 13 bases. From germline, CDR1 is SGHRS and CDR2 YFSETQ. The V segment lost 3 bases and the J segment 3 bases; nucleotides outside the gene matches: 5. The CDR3 length is 16 residues. The complete variable domain, with remaining parts taken from reference TRBV5-1 and TRBJ2-5, reads KAGVTQTPRYLIKTRGQQVTLSCSPISGHRSVSWYQQTPGQGLQFLFEYFSETQRNKGNFPGRFSGRQFSNSRSEMNVSTLELGDSALYLCASSWTSGGPEETQYFGPGTRLLVL.

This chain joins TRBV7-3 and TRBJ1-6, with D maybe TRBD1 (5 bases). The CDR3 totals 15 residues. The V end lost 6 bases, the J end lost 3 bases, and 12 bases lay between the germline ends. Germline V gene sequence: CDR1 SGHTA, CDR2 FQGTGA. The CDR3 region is CASRGTTVYNSPLHF. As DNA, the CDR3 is TGTGCCAGCAGGGGAACGACAGTCTATAATTCACCCCTCCACTTT.

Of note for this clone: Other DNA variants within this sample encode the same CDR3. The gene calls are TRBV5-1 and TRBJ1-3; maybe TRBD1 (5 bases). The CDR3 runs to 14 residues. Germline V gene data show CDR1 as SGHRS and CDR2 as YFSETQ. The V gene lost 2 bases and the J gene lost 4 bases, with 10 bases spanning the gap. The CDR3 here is CASSFAGYGNTIYF. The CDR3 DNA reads TGCGCCAGCAGCTTCGCAGGGTACGGAAACACCATATATTTT.

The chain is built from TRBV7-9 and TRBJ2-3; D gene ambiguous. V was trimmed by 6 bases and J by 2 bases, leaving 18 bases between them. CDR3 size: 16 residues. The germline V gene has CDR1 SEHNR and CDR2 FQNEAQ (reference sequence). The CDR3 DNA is TGTGCCAGCAGTGTAGTTCTGGCAGGATCCACAGATACGCAGTATTTT. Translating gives CASSVVLAGSTDTQYF.

CDR3 in DNA: TGTGCCAGCAGCCGAAGTGACAGGGAGGATGCTTTCTTT. The encoded protein is CASSRSDREDAFF. The chain has TRBV7-9 and TRBJ1-1; 7 bases fit TRBD1. This CDR3 has 13 amino acids. Trimming at V came to 5 bases and at J to 11 bases, leaving 11 bases not matched to a gene. The V gene's germline CDR1 is SEHNR and CDR2 FQNEAQ (reference sequence).

The CDR3 region has the DNA TGTGCCAGCAGGATACAGGGGATGAACACTGAAGCTTTCTTT. Encoded protein: CASRIQGMNTEAFF. The V call is TRBV2, the J call TRBJ1-1, with 7 bases matching TRBD1. This CDR3 has 14 residues. Germline CDR1 reads SNHLY; CDR2 reads FYNNEI. V lost 6 bases and J lost 0; bases outside the gene matches: 4.

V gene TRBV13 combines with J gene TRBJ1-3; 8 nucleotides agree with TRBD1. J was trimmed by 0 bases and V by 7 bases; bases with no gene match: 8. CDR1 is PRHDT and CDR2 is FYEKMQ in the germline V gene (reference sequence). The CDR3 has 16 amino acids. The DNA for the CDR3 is TGTGCCAGCACCTTGACAGGGGTTGACTCTGGAAACACCATATATTTT. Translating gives CASTLTGVDSGNTIYF.

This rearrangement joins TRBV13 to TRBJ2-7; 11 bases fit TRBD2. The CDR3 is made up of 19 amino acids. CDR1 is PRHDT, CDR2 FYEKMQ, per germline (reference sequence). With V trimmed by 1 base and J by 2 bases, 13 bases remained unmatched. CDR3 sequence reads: CASSLVLLAGGARAYEQYF. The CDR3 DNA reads TGTGCCAGCAGCTTAGTCCTTCTAGCGGGAGGCGCACGGGCCTACGAGCAGTACTTC.

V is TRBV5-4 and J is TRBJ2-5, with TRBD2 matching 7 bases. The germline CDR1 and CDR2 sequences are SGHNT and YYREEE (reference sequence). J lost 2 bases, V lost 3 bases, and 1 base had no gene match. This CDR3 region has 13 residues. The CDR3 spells CASSWGLQETQYF. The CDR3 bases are TGTGCCAGCAGCTGGGGACTACAAGAGACCCAGTACTTC. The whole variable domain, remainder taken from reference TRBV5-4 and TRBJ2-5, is ETGVTQSPTHLIKTRGQQVTLRCSSQSGHNTVSWYQQALGQGPQFIFQYYREEENGRGNFPPRFSGLQFPNYSSELNVNALELDDSALYLCASSWGLQETQYFGPGTRLLVL.